This T cell receptor (beta chain) is drawn from a study of blood T cell repertoires in COVID-19. As for the study in general: Sample material is recorded as cDNA or gDNA derived from T cells, B-cell-depleted T cells, or PBMCs.

Germline values: CDR1 SGHAT, CDR2 FQNNGV. The CDR3 extends over 14 amino acids. The germline V and J ends were trimmed by 5 bases and 9 bases, with 14 bases remaining between them. Using immunoSEQ multiplex PCR, the repertoire was profiled, and TCRdb retains in-frame clones only, with some absent. This table has 120,000 or so clones, around 82% appearing once. The sequenced sample was peripheral blood. V usage is TRBV11-2 and J usage is TRBJ1-6; D uncertain. This sequence originates from a woman aged 60-75 years with acute or convalescent COVID-19. The CDR3 protein is CASSVVQVASPLHF. Here the CDR3 DNA reads TGTGCCAGCAGCGTCGTTCAGGTCGCTTCACCCCTCCACTTT.